This T cell receptor beta chain comes out of a study of PD-1 blockade in classical Hodgkin lymphoma. Findings and caveats of the study: Diversity similar to that of newly diagnosed patients was seen at baseline in complete responders.

The V gene end was trimmed by 4 bases and the J gene end by 9 bases; junction bases not matched to a gene: 9. This CDR3 is built from 14 residues. Germline lookup yields CDR1 LNHNV and CDR2 YYDKDF (reference sequence). Sequencing was performed with immunoSEQ multiplex PCR; in TCRdb, only in-frame clones are kept and a portion is missing. The sample includes about 12,000 clones, 79% of them seen just once. To note about this clone: Its antigen is currently unknown.

Each of the patients experienced relapse following autologous stem cell transplantation, and their brentuximab vedotin exposure differed. CD4+ T cells were purified from thawed PBMCs by negative selection. V is TRBV15 and J is TRBJ2-1; TRBD2 matches at 7 bases. The receptor was isolated from a human donor with classical Hodgkin lymphoma. Sequenced material: CD4+ T cells from blood, taken at baseline. CDR3 DNA sequence: TGTGCCACCAGCAAGCCTCTTCCTAGCGGTGAGCAGTTCTTC. This translates into CATSKPLPSGEQFF. Based on the CDR3 plus reference TRBV15 and TRBJ2-1, the full variable domain is DAMVIQNPRYQVTQFGKPVTLSCSQTLNHNVMYWYQQKSSQAPKLLFHYYDKDFNNEADTPDNFQSRRPNTSFCFLDIRSPGLGDTAMYLCATSKPLPSGEQFFGPGTRLTVL.